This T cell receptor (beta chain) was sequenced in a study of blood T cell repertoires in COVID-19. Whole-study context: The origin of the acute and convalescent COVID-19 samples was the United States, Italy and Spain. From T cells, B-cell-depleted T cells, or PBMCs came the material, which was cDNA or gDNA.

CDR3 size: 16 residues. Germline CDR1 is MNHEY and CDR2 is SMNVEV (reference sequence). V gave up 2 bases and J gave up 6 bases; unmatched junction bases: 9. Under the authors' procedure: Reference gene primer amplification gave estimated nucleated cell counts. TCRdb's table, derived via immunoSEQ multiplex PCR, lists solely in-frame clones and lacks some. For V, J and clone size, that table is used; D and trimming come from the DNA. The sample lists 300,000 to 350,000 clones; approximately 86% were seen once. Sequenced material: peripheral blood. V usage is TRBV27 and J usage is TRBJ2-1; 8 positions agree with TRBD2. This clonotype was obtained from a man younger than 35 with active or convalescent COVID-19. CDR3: CASSLRAGVPINEQFF. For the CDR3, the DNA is TGTGCCAGCAGTTTAAGAGCGGGAGTACCGATCAATGAGCAGTTCTTC.